This entry features one TCR beta chain sequence. This clone occurred a few times. Its antigen remains unidentified. No much larger clone is present one base from it, and per-base qualities are unavailable. The data stem from a study of blood T cell repertoires in COVID-19 (dated by TCRdb to 2019 to 2021). For context, the study as a whole: The collaborator samples originated in the United States, Italy and Spain and spanned the acute and convalescent phases of COVID-19. The prospective study material was composed of cDNA or gDNA derived from T cells, B-cell-depleted T cells, or PBMCs. Deeply sampled blood TCRbeta repertoires from subjects exposed to, actively infected with, or recovered from COVID-19 were included in the dataset. A freely available public database, intended as a resource for researchers studying the immune response to SARS-CoV-2, is where the repertoires were released. Samples were obtained from the ongoing ImmuneRACE study (first 160 participants) and from 950 to 1,500 subjects provided by 6 global collaborators. A de-identified subject ID, COVID-19 status, age in years and sex were almost always included in the sample metadata. Where HLA class I and class II types were available, the types were taken from metadata supplied by the sample provider, not from assay-based typing.

TCRbeta CDR3 regions were amplified from genomic DNA using the immunoSEQ Assay, a bias-controlled multiplex PCR. From the authors' description of their analysis: Within the assay, amplification of reference gene primers was used to estimate how many nucleated cells each sample contained. Sequence reads were collapsed and filtered to measure the absolute abundance of every unique TCRbeta CDR3 rearrangement. For each sample, productive Simpson clonality was calculated as the square root of Simpson's diversity index across productive rearrangements. TCRdb's version of the immuneACCESS table is confined to in-frame rearrangements and falls short of the full clone set. An unresolved V gene accounts for under half of the shortfall where checked; the remainder is of unknown origin. The DNA was the basis for D and trimming; V, J and clone size are from that table. This sample gives around 87,000 clones in total; 90% of them show up just once. Around 1.5% of the sample comes from the top ten.

Whole blood was collected in K2EDTA tubes by collaborating institutions according to the institutions' own protocols. For TCRbeta analysis, collaborator samples were shipped as frozen whole blood, as isolated PBMCs, or as DNA extracted from either sample type. Results and caveats for the whole study, not just this receptor: The quantity of clinical and demographic metadata differed by source and by participant and was supplied without curation.

This receptor was obtained from a human donor with active COVID-19. The donor label of this sample is uncertain. Material for sequencing was peripheral blood.

Read as DNA, the sequence is TGTGCCACCAGTGATTATGGGACAGGCGAAGATACGCAGTATTTT. This sequence encodes CATSDYGTGEDTQYF. The chain is made from TRBV24-1 and TRBJ2-3, with 8 bases aligning to TRBD1. CDR1 and CDR2, looked up from the germline V gene, are KGHDR and SFDVKD. For this chain, trimming is 2 bases at the V end and 5 bases at the J end, and the number of junction bases without a gene match is 5. From the cysteine up to the phenylalanine, the CDR3 has a length of 15 residues. The DNA shown is the 45-base CDR3, in frame from base 1.